One and the same sample provided the 30 T cell receptor beta chains below, sequenced in a study of T cells in Graves' hyperthyroidism and ophthalmopathy (dated by TCRdb to the late 2010s). The library was built by means of multiplex PCR. The listed sequencing device is Illumina HiSeq 2000. Amplification of TCR beta CDR3 regions was carried out from RNA transcripts. The TCR CDR3 was subjected to a first round of RT-PCR using the HTBI primer set and the Qiagen OneStep RT-PCR kit. The public reads were run again by TCRdb, first through fastp at Q25 and then through MiXCR, and only productive beta chains were kept. CDR3 protein sequences are deduplicated, and each keeps its most common genes and DNA. The sample table lists more than 500,000 distinct CDR3 sequences, 11% to 15% of them with a count of one. The leading ten clones occupy roughly 13% of the sample. Sequences were obtained from blood. The source is a woman aged 40 to 50 with Graves' hyperthyroidism.

On this clonotype: This clone may be a read error of a much larger clone one base away. This chain links TRBV3-1 with TRBJ2-2, with D perhaps given as TRBD1 or TRBD2 (6 bases each). Germline-derived CDR1 and CDR2 are LGHDT and YNNKEL (reference sequence). This CDR3 region has 16 residues. Written as DNA, the CDR3 is TGTGCCAGCAGCGCGACGATGGGGGCGAACACCGGGGGGCTGTTTTTT. Its translation is CASSATMGANTGGLFF.

This clonotype was seen many times. The CDR3 bases are TGTGCCATAGGTCGTGCGGGAGGGAGCTCCTACAATGAGCAGTTCTTC. Translation gives CAIGRAGGSSYNEQFF. The chain couples TRBV28 to TRBJ2-1; TRBD2 matches 9 bases. The trim removed 10 bases at V and 0 bases at J, leaving 10 bases unmatched. CDR1 is MDHEN and CDR2 is SYDVKM in the germline V gene. The CDR3 is 16 residues long.

This clonotype has a handful of counts. The chain carries TRBV4-2 and TRBJ2-3, with D possibly TRBD2 on 6 matching bases. Between the trimmed V and J ends, which lost 1 base and 1 base, there was a span of 9 bases. Germline V gene data show CDR1 as LGHNA and CDR2 as YNFKEQ. This CDR3 region has 15 residues. CDR3 nucleotide sequence: TGTGCCAGCAGCCAAGGGTCTAGCGGCACAGATACGCAGTATTTT. Translating it yields CASSQGSSGTDTQYF.

At least ten counts were recorded for this clonotype. The chain employs TRBV3-1 and TRBJ2-1; D might be TRBD1 (6 bases). Germline lookup yields CDR1 LGHDT and CDR2 YNNKEL (reference sequence). The CDR3 extends over 13 amino acids. With 3 bases removed from V and 15 bases from J, the gap between germline ends came to 18 bases. In DNA form, the CDR3 reads TGTGCCAGCAGCCAGCCTACAGGGAAGGCGTTGTTCTTC. Its translation: CASSQPTGKALFF.

Only a few counts were recorded for this clonotype. This chain links TRBV28 with TRBJ1-3; the match to TRBD1 covers 7 bases. This CDR3 is built from 14 residues. The V segment lost 5 bases and the J segment 5 bases; nucleotides outside the gene matches: 6. Germline CDR1 reads MDHEN; CDR2 reads SYDVKM. CDR3 residues: CASSPGQMRNTIYF. The CDR3 DNA reads TGTGCCAGCAGTCCGGGACAGATGAGAAACACCATATATTTT.

This clonotype showed up just a few times. V and J are TRBV20-1 and TRBJ2-2; 12 bases match TRBD2. Germline assignment: CDR1 DFQATT and CDR2 SNEGSKA (reference sequence). The CDR3 is 17 residues long. Trimming cost V 2 bases and J 3 bases; bases outside gene matches: 7. The CDR3 loop reads CSARRLAGGPDTGELFF. CDR3 DNA: TGCAGTGCTAGAAGGCTAGCGGGAGGGCCGGACACCGGGGAGCTGTTTTTT.

This clonotype was detected ten times or more. V and J are TRBV12-3 or TRBV12-4 and TRBJ1-5; D is undetermined. Between the trimmed V and J ends, which lost 5 bases and 5 bases, there was a span of 13 bases. This CDR3 comprises 14 residues. The CDR3 sequence: CASSLPGADQPQHF. CDR3 bases: TGTGCCAGCAGTCTCCCGGGCGCGGATCAGCCCCAGCATTTT.

This clonotype was observed many times. The chain couples TRBV6-1 to TRBJ2-7, with TRBD1 matching over 11 bases. This CDR3 is 16 amino acids long. V lost 6 bases and J lost 1; bases outside the gene matches: 8. The germline CDR1 and CDR2 sequences are MNHNS and SASEGT. CDR3 sequence (DNA): TGTGCCAGCAGGACAGCCGGGACAGGGGGGTCCTACGAGCAGTACTTC. It codes for CASRTAGTGGSYEQYF.

The table lists this clonotype with a few counts. CDR3 nucleotide sequence: TGCGCCAGCAGCCACGGACTGAGCTCCTACGAGCAGTACTTC. Amino acids: CASSHGLSSYEQYF. This chain joins TRBV4-1 and TRBJ2-7, with D tentatively TRBD2 (5 bases). The CDR3 has 14 residues. V lost 3 bases and J lost 0, with 9 bases in between. CDR1 is MGHRA and CDR2 is YSYEKL in the germline V gene.

The V call is TRBV27, the J call TRBJ1-5; D ambiguous. Trimming took 8 bases from V and 0 from J, leaving 8 bases between them. Germline V gives CDR1 MNHEY, CDR2 SMNVEV (reference sequence). This CDR3 is built from 13 residues. CDR3 in DNA: TGTGCCAGCCGGAGGACTAGCAATCAGCCCCAGCATTTT. It specifies CASRRTSNQPQHF.

This clonotype was seen repeatedly, ten times or more. The chain is built from TRBV6-1 and TRBJ2-7; D ambiguous. The ends were cut back, 5 bases at V and 1 base at J, with 9 bases in the middle. The germline V gene has CDR1 MNHNS and CDR2 SASEGT. The CDR3 totals 13 residues. Here the CDR3 reads CASSRLKSYEQYF. Here the CDR3 DNA reads TGTGCCAGCAGTCGACTGAAATCCTACGAGCAGTACTTC.

This clonotype was observed at least ten times. The V gene is TRBV7-8, the J gene TRBJ2-3; 13 bases map to TRBD2. Germline loops: CDR1 SGHVS, CDR2 FQNEAQ. CDR3 length equals 18 residues. The V gene end was trimmed by 2 bases and the J gene end by 1 base; junction bases not matched to a gene: 6. Written as DNA, the CDR3 is TGTGCCAGCAGCTTAAGTGGACTAGCGGGAGTGCGCACAGATACGCAGTATTTT. This gives the protein CASSLSGLAGVRTDTQYF.

On this clonotype: A much larger clone lies one base from this, so it may be a read error. This chain joins TRBV28 and TRBJ2-7, with 12 positions matching TRBD2. The length of the CDR3 is 15 residues. The junction had 6 bases not matched to a gene; V was cut back by 3 bases and J by 6 bases. The germline CDR1 and CDR2 sequences are MDHEN and SYDVKM. The DNA of the CDR3 is TGTGCCAGCAGTTTGGAGACTAGCGGGAGTGGCGAGCAGTACTTC. Its translation: CASSLETSGSGEQYF. Full variable domain (missing parts from reference TRBV28 and TRBJ2-7): DVKVTQSSRYLVKRTGEKVFLECVQDMDHENMFWYRQDPGLGLRLIYFSYDVKMKEKGDIPEGYSVSREKKERFSLILESASTNQTSMYLCASSLETSGSGEQYFGPGTRLTVT.

This clonotype showed up just once. With a much larger clone just one base away, this may be a read error. The rearrangement joins TRBV7-9 to TRBJ2-1; D possibly corresponds to TRBD2 (6 bases). V dropped 6 bases and J dropped 7 bases, with 19 bases sitting between them. The CDR3 extends over 15 amino acids. Looked up from germline, CDR1 is SEHNR and CDR2 is FQNEAQ (reference sequence). In nucleotides, the CDR3 is TGTGCCAGCAGGCCCTCCGGGACTGGCCTAAATGAGCAGTTCTTC. Translated: CASRPSGTGLNEQFF.

This clonotype was detected ten times or more. CDR3 nucleotide sequence: TGTGCCAGCAGCTTAGGCGAGGGGTCCTATGGCTACACCTTC. Protein product: CASSLGEGSYGYTF. V is TRBV11-2 and J is TRBJ1-2; a weak D match, TRBD1 (5 bases). CDR1 is SGHAT and CDR2 is FQNNGV in the germline V gene. The CDR3 length is 14 residues. Trimming cost V 1 base and J 4 bases, with 10 bases left between them.

Ten or more counts support this clonotype. This chain uses TRBV18 with TRBJ2-3, with TRBD2 matching over 7 bases. The germline V gene encodes CDR1 KGHSH and CDR2 LQKENI. CDR3 size: 13 residues. The ends lost 5 bases at V and 6 bases at J; junction bases unmatched: 5. CDR3 amino acids: CASSGGSPDTQYF. CDR3 nucleotide sequence: TGTGCCAGCTCAGGCGGGAGCCCCGATACGCAGTATTTT.

This clonotype was detected ten times or more. The V gene is TRBV28, the J gene TRBJ1-5; TRBD1 might be the D (5 bases). The CDR3 runs to 14 residues. Per the germline V gene, CDR1 is MDHEN and CDR2 is SYDVKM. Trimming took 4 bases from V and 6 from J, leaving 13 bases between them. The CDR3 is CASSSQGTSQPQHF. The CDR3 DNA follows: TGTGCCAGCAGTTCTCAGGGCACGAGTCAGCCCCAGCATTTT.

This clonotype was detected ten times or more. The chain is built from TRBV7-9 and TRBJ2-5; tentatively, D is TRBD2 (5 bases). CDR1 is SEHNR, CDR2 FQNEAQ, per germline (reference sequence). This CDR3 region has 14 residues. Trimming removed 5 bases at V and 0 bases at J, with 10 bases between. The DNA of the CDR3 is TGTGCCAGCAGCATAAGCGGCAACCAAGAGACCCAGTACTTC. This codes for CASSISGNQETQYF.

The chain employs TRBV20-1 and TRBJ2-5, with 7 bases that match TRBD2. There are 13 residues in the CDR3. J was trimmed by 5 bases and V by 7 bases; bases with no gene match: 10. Germline V gives CDR1 DFQATT, CDR2 SNEGSKA (reference sequence). The CDR3 sequence: CSGFQAGRETQYF. The CDR3, as DNA: TGCAGTGGGTTTCAAGCGGGAAGGGAGACCCAGTACTTC.

The J gene is TRBJ2-7, the V gene TRBV5-6, with a tentative D call TRBD1 (5 bases). The V gene lost 4 bases and the J gene lost 10 bases, with 12 bases spanning the gap. The germline gives CDR1 SGHDT, CDR2 YYEEEE. The CDR3 is 11 amino acids. The CDR3 nucleotides read TGTGCCAGCAGCAAGGACAATTCTCAGTACTTC. It is translated as CASSKDNSQYF.

This clonotype was seen many times. V and J are TRBV7-8 and TRBJ2-1, with unresolved D. The length of the CDR3 is 14 residues. Per germline, CDR1 SGHVS and CDR2 FQNEAQ. Trimming left V 2 bases short and J 1 base short, with 6 bases between. CDR3 bases: TGTGCCAGCAGCTTATATTTGTCCTACAATGAGCAGTTCTTC. It specifies CASSLYLSYNEQFF.

This clonotype was recorded many times. The chain combines TRBV7-6 with TRBJ1-1, with D tentatively TRBD1 (6 bases). The CDR3 is made up of 14 amino acids. Trimming took 5 bases from V and 4 from J, leaving 14 bases between them. Germline lookup yields CDR1 SGHVS and CDR2 FNYEAQ. The chain's CDR3 is CASSPLGGGTEAFF. The CDR3 region has the DNA TGTGCCAGCAGCCCTCTAGGAGGGGGCACTGAAGCTTTCTTT.

This clonotype has a count of ten or more. CDR3 nucleotide sequence: TGTGCCAGCAGTGAATCAGGGTTCGGCAAAAACATTCAGTACTTC. It encodes CASSESGFGKNIQYF. The V gene is TRBV2, the J gene TRBJ2-4, with D tentatively TRBD1 (5 bases). Deletions cut 2 bases from V and 3 bases from J, with 11 bases between. CDR1 SNHLY and CDR2 FYNNEI come from the germline V gene. This CDR3 has 15 residues.

This clonotype was seen a few times. Germline and junction disagree at one end, which may indicate a read error. This chain joins TRBV28 and TRBJ2-7; 11 nucleotides agree with TRBD2. The CDR3 is 14 residues long. Germline-derived CDR1 and CDR2 are MDHEN and SYDVKM. The CDR3 spells CASSTSGSINERYF. The CDR3 DNA reads TGTGCCAGCAGTACTAGCGGGAGTATCAACGAGCGGTACTTC.

This clonotype was counted at least ten times. The rearrangement joins TRBV15 to TRBJ2-7; 10 bases match TRBD2. The CDR3 loop spans 15 amino acids. Germline values: CDR1 LNHNV, CDR2 YYDKDF (reference sequence). Trimming at V came to 5 bases and at J to 3 bases, leaving 7 bases not matched to a gene. This chain's CDR3 is CATSPSSGSIYEQYF. The CDR3, as DNA: TGTGCCACCAGCCCTTCTAGCGGGAGTATCTACGAGCAGTACTTC.

In this sample, this clonotype turned up many times. V usage is TRBV29-1 and J usage is TRBJ2-5, with 7 bases identical to TRBD1. Germline CDR1 SQVTM, CDR2 ANQGSEA. V lost 7 bases, J lost 1 base, and 9 bases stayed unmatched. This CDR3 contains 14 residues. The CDR3 here is CSAVSRDSQETQYF. CDR3 nucleotide sequence: TGCAGCGCTGTGAGCCGGGACAGCCAAGAGACCCAGTACTTC. Combining the CDR3 with reference TRBV29-1 and TRBJ2-5 gives the whole variable domain SAVISQKPSRDICQRGTSLTIQCQVDSQVTMMFWYRQQPGQSLTLIATANQGSEATYESGFVIDKFPISRPNLTFSTLTVSNMSPEDSSIYLCSAVSRDSQETQYFGPGTRLLVL.

Many counts were recorded for this clonotype. The chain combines TRBV28 with TRBJ2-7, with 8 positions matching TRBD1. CDR1 and CDR2 (germline): MDHEN, SYDVKM. This CDR3 is built from 14 residues. V was clipped by 4 bases and J by 4 bases; unmatched bases: 6. CDR3 protein: CASSYPGGAYEQYF. The DNA of the CDR3 is TGTGCCAGCAGTTACCCAGGGGGCGCGTACGAGCAGTACTTC.

This clonotype came up a few times. The chain links TRBV20-1 to TRBJ1-2; perhaps TRBD1 as D (5 bases). V lost 5 bases and J lost 0, with 10 bases in between. The germline CDR1 and CDR2 sequences are DFQATT and SNEGSKA (reference sequence). This CDR3 spans 13 amino acids. CDR3 nucleotides: TGCAGTGCTCGGGGGTCGGCTAACTATGGCTACACCTTC. It yields the protein CSARGSANYGYTF.

The table lists this clonotype with many counts. The chain links TRBV6-2 or TRBV6-3 to TRBJ2-7; the match to TRBD2 covers 9 bases. CDR1 is MNHEY and CDR2 is SVGEGT in the germline V gene. The CDR3 loop spans 17 amino acids. V trimming: 2 bases; J trimming: 0 bases; junction bases outside the gene matches: 8. The chain's CDR3 is CASSYIASGISSYEQYF. The CDR3 region has the DNA TGTGCCAGCAGTTACATCGCTAGCGGGATTAGCTCCTACGAGCAGTACTTC.

A few counts support this clonotype. This rearrangement joins TRBV5-1 to TRBJ1-1, with D unresolved. The V end was cut by 0 bases, the J end by 1 base, with 16 bases between. The CDR3 extends over 17 amino acids. The germline CDR1 and CDR2 sequences are SGHRS and YFSETQ. CDR3 coding DNA: TGCGCCAGCAGCTTGGGTATTTCTGGCAGTCAGAACACTGAAGCTTTCTTT. Its protein is CASSLGISGSQNTEAFF.